The 32 T cell receptor beta chains given below trace back to one sample, sequenced in a study of CD8+ T cells in alopecia areata. RNA extraction was followed by reverse transcription into cDNA, which acted as the sequencing template. Produced via immunoSEQ multiplex PCR; TCRdb's table is partial and in-frame only. The table records approximately 180,000 clones, over 55% of them present only once. The specimen was CD4+ T cells sorted from blood, collected at week 0. The receptors stem from a human donor with alopecia areata.

The V gene is TRBV29-1, the J gene TRBJ2-3; D unclear. This CDR3 has 11 amino acids. From germline, CDR1 is SQVTM and CDR2 ANQGSEA. With 3 bases removed from V and 2 bases from J, the gap between germline ends came to 3 bases. CDR3: CSVDITDTQYF. CDR3 DNA sequence: TGCAGCGTTGACATCACAGATACGCAGTATTTT.

The rearrangement uses TRBV30 and TRBJ2-7; 9 bases agree with TRBD1. V shed 2 bases, J shed 4 bases, and the junction held 9 bases outside the gene matches. CDR3 size: 15 residues. From germline, CDR1 is GTSNPN and CDR2 SVGIG (reference sequence). Here the CDR3 DNA reads TGTGCCTGGAGTCGAGACGGGACAGGGAAATACGAGCAGTACTTC. Amino acids: CAWSRDGTGKYEQYF. Based on the CDR3 plus reference TRBV30 and TRBJ2-7, the full variable domain is SQTIHQWPATLVQPVGSPLSLECTVEGTSNPNLYWYRQAAGRGLQLLFYSVGIGQISSEVPQNLSASRPQDRQFILSSKKLLLSDSGFYLCAWSRDGTGKYEQYFGPGTRLTVT.

The chain has TRBV30 and TRBJ2-3; weak D call: TRBD1 (6 bases). Germline-derived CDR1 and CDR2 are GTSNPN and SVGIG (reference sequence). V was pared by 2 bases and J by 7 bases, with 13 bases between. This CDR3 region has 13 residues. The CDR3 DNA reads TGTGCCTGGAGTCCCCTGGACAGTCATACGCAGTATTTT. Its protein product is CAWSPLDSHTQYF.

Notes on this clone: The junction departs from the called germline gene at one end, perhaps through a read error. The chain joins TRBV29-1 to TRBJ1-1; tentatively, D is TRBD1 (5 bases). CDR1 SQVTM and CDR2 ANQGSEA come from the germline V gene. This CDR3 is built from 11 residues. CDR3 bases: TGCAGCGCCGGACACCACACTAAAGCTTTCTTT. It is translated as CSAGHHTKAFF.

The V call is TRBV30, the J call TRBJ2-3; 7 bases map to TRBD2. Germline lookup yields CDR1 GTSNPN and CDR2 SVGIG (reference sequence). Trimming took 3 bases from V and 3 from J; bases not matched to a gene: 0. The CDR3 is made up of 12 amino acids. In DNA, the CDR3 is TGTGCCTGGAGGGGAGGGACAGATACGCAGTATTTT. Protein product: CAWRGGTDTQYF.

This rearrangement joins TRBV9 to TRBJ1-2; 7 bases agree with TRBD1. The CDR3 is 13 amino acids. V shed 1 base and J 6 bases; nucleotides not matched to a gene: 3. The germline V gene encodes CDR1 SGDLS and CDR2 YYNGEE. CDR3 in amino acids: CASSVMTGHGYTF. The CDR3 coding sequence is TGTGCCAGCAGCGTAATGACAGGGCATGGCTACACCTTC.

This clone was recorded once. V usage is TRBV29-1 and J usage is TRBJ2-7; perhaps D is TRBD1 or TRBD2 (5 bases each). The CDR3 loop spans 12 amino acids. Trimming left V 5 bases short and J 4 bases short, with 12 bases between. Germline CDR1 SQVTM, CDR2 ANQGSEA. The CDR3 is CSVIRDGYEQYF. In DNA form, the CDR3 reads TGCAGCGTTATCCGGGACGGATACGAGCAGTACTTC.

The chain carries TRBV30 and TRBJ1-6, with a tentative D call TRBD1 (6 bases). This CDR3 has 14 amino acids. V shed 3 bases and J shed 10 bases, with 16 bases lying between them. CDR1 and CDR2 (germline): GTSNPN, SVGIG (reference sequence). As DNA, the CDR3 is TGTGCCTGGAGGGGGGGGGCCTCCCGGTCACCCCTCCACTTT. Its translation is CAWRGGASRSPLHF. Complete variable domain (other parts from reference TRBV30 and TRBJ1-6): SQTIHQWPATLVQPVGSPLSLECTVEGTSNPNLYWYRQAAGRGLQLLFYSVGIGQISSEVPQNLSASRPQDRQFILSSKKLLLSDSGFYLCAWRGGASRSPLHFGNGTRLTVT.

J is TRBJ2-1 and V is TRBV11-3, with D perhaps matching TRBD1 (6 bases). V was shortened by 5 bases and J by 15 bases, with 20 bases between the two germline ends. Germline V lookup: CDR1 SGHNT, CDR2 YENEEA. The CDR3 totals 13 residues. DNA of the CDR3: TGTGCCAGCAGCCATGATCCGGGACAAGGAGGGTTCTTC. Translation gives CASSHDPGQGGFF.

This sequence joins TRBV27 and TRBJ2-7, with TRBD1 matching over 10 bases. Trimming removed 3 bases from V and 3 bases from J; junction bases left unmatched: 2. From germline, CDR1 is MNHEY and CDR2 SMNVEV (reference sequence). The CDR3 runs to 14 residues. The CDR3 loop reads CASSFRDRGYEQYF. DNA for the CDR3: TGTGCCAGCAGTTTCCGGGACAGGGGCTACGAGCAGTACTTC.

V gene TRBV5-1 combines with J gene TRBJ1-4, with D unresolved. Germline lookup yields CDR1 SGHRS and CDR2 YFSETQ. V gave up 2 bases and J gave up 5 bases, with 7 bases separating them. The CDR3 spans 13 residues. CDR3 amino acids: CASSLEGNEKLFF. The CDR3 DNA is TGCGCCAGCAGCTTAGAAGGGAATGAAAAACTGTTTTTT.

The chain has TRBV25-1 and TRBJ1-5, with TRBD1 matching over 12 bases. Trimming removed 4 bases from V and 5 bases from J; junction bases left unmatched: 3. The V gene's germline CDR1 is MGHDK and CDR2 SYGVNS. The CDR3 has 15 residues. CDR3 protein: CASSGGTGGYQPQHF. CDR3 sequence (DNA): TGTGCCAGCAGTGGAGGGACAGGGGGCTATCAGCCCCAGCATTTT.

The chain links TRBV27 to TRBJ1-2; D gene unclear. The CDR3 runs 14 residues. Per the germline V gene, CDR1 is MNHEY and CDR2 is SMNVEV (reference sequence). V lost 6 bases, J lost 2 bases, and 13 bases lay in between. CDR3 region: CASSGLAGNYGYTF. The CDR3 DNA follows: TGTGCCAGCAGCGGCCTCGCCGGGAACTATGGCTACACCTTC.

The gene calls are TRBV18 and TRBJ2-7, with D perhaps assigned TRBD1 or TRBD2 (5 bases each). This CDR3 region has 14 residues. The germline gives CDR1 KGHSH, CDR2 LQKENI. V lost 0 bases and J lost 0, with 6 bases in between. CDR3 sequence: CASSPPGTSYEQYF. The DNA for the CDR3 is TGTGCCAGCTCACCACCCGGGACCTCCTACGAGCAGTACTTC.

This clone occurred a few times. The genes are TRBV29-1 and TRBJ2-3; D not certain. The germline V gene encodes CDR1 SQVTM and CDR2 ANQGSEA. Trimming took off 6 bases at V and 4 bases at J, with 11 bases between the two ends. This CDR3 contains 12 residues. The CDR3 here is CSVQRTSDTQYF. As DNA, the CDR3 is TGCAGCGTCCAGCGAACCTCAGATACGCAGTATTTT.

This clone was recorded many times. The chain employs TRBV5-1 and TRBJ1-2; possible D gene TRBD1, 6 bases. The CDR3 length is 13 residues. V lost 4 bases and J 4 bases, leaving 11 bases between the germline ends. CDR1 and CDR2 (germline): SGHRS, YFSETQ. The CDR3 reads CASSQGGGYGYTF. CDR3 coding DNA: TGCGCCAGCAGCCAAGGAGGGGGCTATGGCTACACCTTC.

V and J are TRBV11-2 and TRBJ2-7; TRBD2 matches at 7 bases. Losses at the gene ends were 5 bases for V and 2 bases for J; bases not matched to a gene: 6. Germline loops: CDR1 SGHAT, CDR2 FQNNGV. This CDR3 is 14 amino acids long. The CDR3: CASSPTGGPYEQYF. DNA of the CDR3: TGTGCCAGCAGCCCAACGGGGGGACCCTACGAGCAGTACTTC.

This clone was observed once. V is TRBV30 and J is TRBJ1-6; 7 nucleotides align to TRBD1. The CDR3 extends over 17 amino acids. V lost 0 bases and J lost 1; bases outside the gene matches: 6. Germline V gives CDR1 GTSNPN, CDR2 SVGIG (reference sequence). The CDR3 protein is CAWSVIQGTSYNSPLHF. CDR3 DNA: TGTGCCTGGAGTGTAATACAGGGGACGTCCTATAATTCACCCCTCCACTTT.

A single count supports this clone. CDR3 in amino acids: CSVEERAGQANRYF. CDR3 bases: TGCAGCGTTGAAGAACGAGCAGGACAGGCCAATCGGTATTTT. V usage is TRBV29-1 and J usage is TRBJ2-3; 7 bases are shared with TRBD1. The CDR3 extends over 14 amino acids. CDR1 is SQVTM, CDR2 ANQGSEA, per germline. V lost 0 bases to trimming and J lost 14 bases; unmatched junction nucleotides: 14.

CDR3 DNA: TGCGCCAGCAGGTCGCGGGGGGACCAAGAGACCCAGTACTTC. This encodes CASRSRGDQETQYF. This chain connects TRBV5-1 to TRBJ2-5; 8 bases match TRBD2. The germline V gene encodes CDR1 SGHRS and CDR2 YFSETQ. V lost 5 bases, J lost 0 bases, and 3 bases stayed unmatched. The CDR3 contains 14 residues.

V gene TRBV30 combines with J gene TRBJ1-1, with D hard to call. Germline CDR1 GTSNPN, CDR2 SVGIG (reference sequence). V lost 4 bases to trimming and J lost 5 bases, with 20 bases between them. CDR3 length equals 15 residues. The CDR3 reads CAWNDPGLMTTEAFF. As DNA, the CDR3 is TGTGCCTGGAACGACCCGGGCCTTATGACAACTGAAGCTTTCTTT.

The DNA of the CDR3 is TGTGCCTGGAGTATAGAGGGCCGATCACCCCTCCACTTT. It is translated as CAWSIEGRSPLHF. This chain uses TRBV30 with TRBJ1-6, with D unresolved. Germline loops: CDR1 GTSNPN, CDR2 SVGIG (reference sequence). The V end lost 2 bases, the J end lost 10 bases, and 12 bases lay between the germline ends. This CDR3 is built from 13 residues.

This clone was counted only a few times. This chain uses TRBV30 with TRBJ1-2; 8 bases match TRBD1. Germline CDR1 reads GTSNPN; CDR2 reads SVGIG (reference sequence). This CDR3 is 13 amino acids long. Losses at the gene ends were 3 bases for V and 4 bases for J; bases not matched to a gene: 4. CDR3 sequence: CAWSAQGAYGYTF. The CDR3 DNA follows: TGTGCCTGGAGCGCCCAGGGGGCCTATGGCTACACCTTC.

This clone was seen only a few times. This sequence joins TRBV30 and TRBJ1-1, with a tentative D call TRBD1 (6 bases). From germline, CDR1 is GTSNPN and CDR2 SVGIG (reference sequence). CDR3 length: 13 amino acids. Trimming shortened V by 3 bases and J by 7 bases, and 15 bases separated the two germline ends. CDR3: CAWRKQGMDEAFF. The CDR3 bases are TGTGCCTGGAGGAAACAGGGTATGGATGAAGCTTTCTTT.

Concerning this clone itself: At one boundary the junction diverges from the germline segment, which might be a read error. The rearrangement joins TRBV15 to TRBJ1-1; D uncertain. Per germline, CDR1 LNHNV and CDR2 YYDKDF (reference sequence). The CDR3 totals 11 residues. CDR3 loop: CATSGETGAFF. The CDR3 DNA follows: TGTGCCACCAGCGGAGAGACCGGAGCTTTCTTT.

J is TRBJ2-4 and V is TRBV2; D perhaps matches TRBD2 (6 bases). This CDR3 contains 14 residues. Trimming shortened V by 5 bases and J by 6 bases, and 14 bases separated the two germline ends. Looked up from germline, CDR1 is SNHLY and CDR2 is FYNNEI. CDR3 in amino acids: CASSKESGGNIQYF. The DNA for the CDR3 is TGTGCCAGCAGTAAAGAGTCCGGGGGAAACATTCAGTACTTC. Looking up the rest from reference TRBV2 and TRBJ2-4 gives the full variable domain: EPEVTQTPSHQVTQMGQEVILRCVPISNHLYFYWYRQILGQKVEFLVSFYNNEISEKSEIFDDQFSVERPDGSNFTLKIRSTKLEDSAMYFCASSKESGGNIQYFGAGTRLSVL.

This clone was seen just once. The chain uses TRBV29-1 and TRBJ1-4, with D unresolved. From germline, CDR1 is SQVTM and CDR2 ANQGSEA. This CDR3 contains 13 residues. V gave up 7 bases and J gave up 3 bases, with 12 bases separating them. CDR3: CSARRHPNEKLFF. DNA for the CDR3: TGCAGCGCCCGCCGACACCCTAATGAAAAACTGTTTTTT.

The gene calls are TRBV6-5 and TRBJ2-1; D gene ambiguous. V was clipped by 3 bases and J by 4 bases, with 13 bases between them. Germline CDR1 reads MNHEY; CDR2 reads SVGAGI. The CDR3 consists of 15 residues. Written as DNA, the CDR3 is TGTGCCAGCAGTTATGGCGATGTTCGGTACAATGAGCAGTTCTTC. This translates into CASSYGDVRYNEQFF.

CDR3 amino acids: CASSPPGAALHSYEQYF. CDR3 coding DNA: TGTGCCAGCAGCCCCCCGGGGGCAGCCCTACACTCCTACGAGCAGTACTTC. The chain carries TRBV7-2 and TRBJ2-7; D may correspond to TRBD1 or TRBD2 (6 bases each). Germline V gene sequence: CDR1 SGHTA, CDR2 FQGNSA. The CDR3 is 17 residues long. The ends were cut back, 5 bases at V and 0 bases at J, with 20 bases in the middle.

The chain carries TRBV5-5 and TRBJ1-6, with D perhaps TRBD1 (6 bases). Germline CDR1 SGHKS, CDR2 YYEKEE (reference sequence). The CDR3 runs 14 residues. V was pared by 2 bases and J by 5 bases, with 8 bases between. The CDR3 DNA reads TGTGCCAGCAGCTTTAAGGGGGATAATTCACCCCTCCACTTT. Translated: CASSFKGDNSPLHF. The whole variable domain, remainder taken from reference TRBV5-5 and TRBJ1-6, is DAGVTQSPTHLIKTRGQQVTLRCSPISGHKSVSWYQQVLGQGPQFIFQYYEKEERGRGNFPDRFSARQFPNYSSELNVNALLLGDSALYLCASSFKGDNSPLHFGNGTRLTVT.

The V gene is TRBV5-1, the J gene TRBJ2-5; 10 bases align to TRBD2. The V gene end was trimmed by 0 bases and the J gene end by 7 bases; junction bases not matched to a gene: 15. The CDR3 is 18 residues long. Germline V gives CDR1 SGHRS, CDR2 YFSETQ. The CDR3 DNA sequence: TGCGCCAGCAGCTTGGCCAGCGATAGCGGGGGGCCCCCCTCGACCCAGTACTTC. Translation gives CASSLASDSGGPPSTQYF.

The chain is built from TRBV4-3 and TRBJ1-1; D may be TRBD1 (6 bases). The V gene's germline CDR1 is LGHNA and CDR2 YSLEER. This CDR3 comprises 15 residues. Trimming stripped 3 bases from V and 5 bases from J, with 16 bases between. The CDR3 nucleotides read TGCGCCAGCAGCCAGTGGGGGGGCGGAGGGACTGAAGCTTTCTTT. This encodes CASSQWGGGGTEAFF.